The 32 T cell receptor beta chains in this list originate from one sample, sequenced in a study of T cell responses to AZD1222 COVID-19 vaccine. The protocol was immunoSEQ multiplex PCR, while the TCRdb copy is restricted to in-frame clones and leaves out a portion. The table has around 130,000 clones, 75% to 90% seen once. The sample was peripheral blood, taken on day 0 of AZD1222 vaccination. All receptors derive from an adult in good health.

The V call is TRBV28, the J call TRBJ2-7; TRBD1 might be the D (6 bases). With 1 base removed from V and 3 bases from J, the gap between germline ends came to 10 bases. The germline V gene encodes CDR1 MDHEN and CDR2 SYDVKM. This CDR3 spans 14 amino acids. The CDR3 nucleotides are TGTGCCAGCAGTTTATTGCAGGGGAACTACGAGCAGTACTTC. Encoded protein: CASSLLQGNYEQYF. Together with reference TRBV28 and TRBJ2-7, the CDR3 gives the full variable domain: DVKVTQSSRYLVKRTGEKVFLECVQDMDHENMFWYRQDPGLGLRLIYFSYDVKMKEKGDIPEGYSVSREKKERFSLILESASTNQTSMYLCASSLLQGNYEQYFGPGTRLTVT.

This clone has a single count. CDR3 in amino acids: CASSPSGNEQFF. CDR3 bases: TGTGCCAGCAGCCCGAGCGGCAATGAGCAGTTCTTC. The rearrangement links TRBV7-3 to TRBJ2-1; a possible D gene is TRBD2 (5 bases). CDR1 is SGHTA, CDR2 FQGTGA, per germline. The CDR3 is made up of 12 amino acids. V lost 5 bases and J 6 bases, leaving 8 bases between the germline ends. Full variable domain (missing parts from reference TRBV7-3 and TRBJ2-1): GAGVSQTPSNKVTEKGKYVELRCDPISGHTALYWYRQSLGQGPEFLIYFQGTGAADDSGLPNDRFFAVRPEGSVSTLKIQRTERGDSAVYLCASSPSGNEQFFGPGTRLTVL.

V gene TRBV15 combines with J gene TRBJ1-2; 7 bases are a match to TRBD1. Germline CDR1 is LNHNV and CDR2 is YYDKDF (reference sequence). The CDR3 runs 15 residues. V gave up 2 bases and J gave up 4 bases; unmatched junction bases: 7. The CDR3 is CATSRSTGTLYGYTF. The CDR3 coding sequence is TGTGCCACCAGCAGATCGACAGGGACCCTCTATGGCTACACCTTC.

The chain combines TRBV11-2 with TRBJ1-1, with 9 positions matching TRBD1. The ends lost 5 bases at V and 1 base at J; junction bases unmatched: 8. The V gene's germline CDR1 is SGHAT and CDR2 FQNNGV. The CDR3 contains 16 residues. The CDR3 coding sequence is TGTGCCAGCAGCCCTGGGACAGGGCCACCGAACACTGAAGCTTTCTTT. Translating gives CASSPGTGPPNTEAFF.

The chain has TRBV7-9 and TRBJ1-2, with D perhaps TRBD1 (6 bases). The CDR3 extends over 14 amino acids. Looked up from germline, CDR1 is SEHNR and CDR2 is FQNEAQ (reference sequence). V lost 6 bases and J 6 bases, leaving 17 bases between the germline ends. CDR3 in amino acids: CASRGGDSANGYTF. CDR3 nucleotide sequence: TGTGCCAGCAGGGGGGGCGATAGCGCTAATGGCTACACCTTC.

The chain uses TRBV14 and TRBJ1-4; maybe TRBD1 (6 bases). This CDR3 contains 15 residues. The V gene's germline CDR1 is SGHDN and CDR2 FVKESK. The V end was cut by 4 bases, the J end by 9 bases, with 18 bases between. The CDR3 region is CASSRTQGRTQKLFF. The DNA for the CDR3 is TGTGCCAGCAGCCGAACCCAGGGGAGAACGCAAAAACTGTTTTTT.

The CDR3 sequence: CASSLGRGSNEQYF. In DNA form, the CDR3 reads TGTGCCAGCAGCTTAGGTAGAGGGTCCAACGAGCAGTACTTC. The chain has TRBV11-3 and TRBJ2-7; tentatively, D is TRBD2 (5 bases). The CDR3 extends over 14 amino acids. V was shortened by 1 base and J by 5 bases, with 12 bases between the two germline ends. The germline gives CDR1 SGHNT, CDR2 YENEEA.

This clone was counted once. V is TRBV3-1 (or the pseudogene TRBV3-2) and J is TRBJ2-5; D possibly corresponds to TRBD1 (6 bases). Looked up from germline, CDR1 is LGHDT and CDR2 is YNNKEL (reference sequence). V was cut by 4 bases and J by 1 base, with 13 bases left in between. There are 15 residues in the CDR3. The DNA for the CDR3 is TGTGCCAGCAGCCTAAGACAGGCCGTCCAAGAGACCCAGTACTTC. As protein: CASSLRQAVQETQYF.

The V and J genes are TRBV6-5 and TRBJ2-5; the D is unclear. The CDR3 spans 13 residues. Trimming cost V 0 bases and J 4 bases, with 6 bases left between them. Per germline, CDR1 MNHEY and CDR2 SVGAGI. DNA of the CDR3: TGTGCCAGCAGTTACTCGAACGGAGAGACCCAGTACTTC. Protein: CASSYSNGETQYF.

V and J are TRBV20-1 and TRBJ2-1; TRBD1 aligns across 7 bases. The CDR3 is 16 residues long. J was trimmed by 6 bases and V by 3 bases; bases with no gene match: 14. CDR1 is DFQATT, CDR2 SNEGSKA, per germline (reference sequence). In DNA, the CDR3 is TGCAGTGCTAGTCCCCTACTAGTTAACAGGGGCAATGAGCAGTTCTTC. Translated, it gives CSASPLLVNRGNEQFF.

The chain has TRBV5-1 and TRBJ2-3; the D gene is possibly TRBD2 (7 bases). The ends were cut back, 5 bases at V and 3 bases at J, with 16 bases in the middle. CDR1 is SGHRS, CDR2 YFSETQ, per germline. The CDR3 length is 15 residues. The CDR3 nucleotides read TGCGCCAGCAGATGGGGGGGCCGAGGGACAGATACGCAGTATTTT. Protein product: CASRWGGRGTDTQYF. Full variable domain (outside the CDR3, taken from reference TRBV5-1 and TRBJ2-3): KAGVTQTPRYLIKTRGQQVTLSCSPISGHRSVSWYQQTPGQGLQFLFEYFSETQRNKGNFPGRFSGRQFSNSRSEMNVSTLELGDSALYLCASRWGGRGTDTQYFGPGTRLTVL.

This chain links TRBV6-5 with TRBJ2-7; 9 bases are shared with TRBD1. Germline loops: CDR1 MNHEY, CDR2 SVGAGI. The V segment lost 7 bases and the J segment 3 bases; nucleotides outside the gene matches: 7. This CDR3 contains 14 residues. CDR3 sequence: CASMGTGSYYEQYF. The CDR3, as DNA: TGTGCCAGCATGGGGACAGGGTCGTACTACGAGCAGTACTTC.

The chain carries TRBV19 and TRBJ2-7; perhaps TRBD2 as D (6 bases). Trimming took 0 bases from V and 6 from J, leaving 12 bases between them. The germline V gene encodes CDR1 LNHDA and CDR2 SQIVND (reference sequence). CDR3 length: 14 residues. Here the CDR3 DNA reads TGTGCCAGTAGTATAGAGGGGACTGCCGGCGAGCAGTACTTC. Translating it yields CASSIEGTAGEQYF.

The rearrangement joins TRBV6-5 to TRBJ2-7, with 7 bases identical to TRBD2. Germline-derived CDR1 and CDR2 are MNHEY and SVGAGI. The V gene end was trimmed by 4 bases and the J gene end by 0 bases; junction bases not matched to a gene: 6. This CDR3 region has 15 residues. CDR3 protein: CASSWGGPPSYEQYF. CDR3 sequence (DNA): TGTGCCAGCAGTTGGGGGGGACCACCCTCCTACGAGCAGTACTTC.

The genes are TRBV6-5 and TRBJ2-7; the D gene is possibly TRBD1 (5 bases). V lost 2 bases and J 5 bases, leaving 10 bases between the germline ends. CDR3 length equals 13 residues. Germline CDR1 MNHEY, CDR2 SVGAGI. The CDR3 DNA follows: TGTGCCAGCAGTTACAGGCAGGGTAACGAGCAGTACTTC. Protein: CASSYRQGNEQYF.

The chain employs TRBV4-3 and TRBJ2-6, with D possibly being TRBD2 (7 bases). This CDR3 contains 18 residues. V lost 4 bases to trimming and J lost 0 bases, with 16 bases between them. The germline V gene encodes CDR1 LGHNA and CDR2 YSLEER. Here the CDR3 DNA reads TGCGCCAGCAGCCTCGGCGGGGGCCCAGTCTCTGGGGCCAACGTCCTGACTTTC. This sequence encodes CASSLGGGPVSGANVLTF.

This chain uses TRBV5-4 with TRBJ2-7; no firm D call. The V end was cut by 0 bases, the J end by 2 bases, with 15 bases between. Germline CDR1 reads SGHNT; CDR2 reads YYREEE (reference sequence). The CDR3 has 16 amino acids. The CDR3 DNA sequence: TGTGCCAGCAGCTTGGCCGACTCCATTTGGGCCTACGAGCAGTACTTC. It codes for CASSLADSIWAYEQYF.

This chain uses TRBV11-3 with TRBJ2-1, with D uncertain. Germline CDR1 and CDR2: SGHNT and YENEEA. The CDR3 is 11 amino acids. Trimming stripped 4 bases from V and 7 bases from J, with 5 bases between. CDR3 residues: CASSSWNEQFF. CDR3 coding DNA: TGTGCCAGCAGCTCCTGGAATGAGCAGTTCTTC.

This rearrangement joins TRBV12-5 to TRBJ1-6; D remains ambiguous. This CDR3 region has 15 residues. Trimming took off 7 bases at V and 0 bases at J, with 10 bases between the two ends. CDR1 is LGHNT, CDR2 FRNRAP, per germline. The chain's CDR3 is CASVPGDSYNSPLHF. The CDR3, as DNA: TGTGCTAGTGTCCCTGGGGACTCCTATAATTCACCCCTCCACTTT.

This chain joins TRBV2 and TRBJ2-7; D unclear. Germline lookup yields CDR1 SNHLY and CDR2 FYNNEI. Trimming took 1 base from V and 6 from J, leaving 10 bases between them. The CDR3 totals 13 residues. CDR3 DNA sequence: TGTGCCAGCAGTGAAGTTCAGTTGGCCGAGCAGTACTTC. Residues: CASSEVQLAEQYF.

The rearrangement joins TRBV28 to TRBJ1-3; no firm D call. This CDR3 spans 13 amino acids. V was shortened by 5 bases and J by 5 bases, with 10 bases between the two germline ends. Germline V gene data show CDR1 as MDHEN and CDR2 as SYDVKM. CDR3 protein: CASSPGERNTIYF. CDR3 nucleotide sequence: TGTGCCAGCAGTCCCGGGGAGCGAAACACCATATATTTT. The full variable domain, with the rest looked up from reference TRBV28 and TRBJ1-3, is DVKVTQSSRYLVKRTGEKVFLECVQDMDHENMFWYRQDPGLGLRLIYFSYDVKMKEKGDIPEGYSVSREKKERFSLILESASTNQTSMYLCASSPGERNTIYFGEGSWLTVV.

This rearrangement joins TRBV7-2 to TRBJ1-6, with D unclear. The CDR3 runs to 14 residues. The germline V gene encodes CDR1 SGHTA and CDR2 FQGNSA. V was pared by 8 bases and J by 7 bases, with 15 bases between. For the CDR3, the DNA is TGTGCCAGCTCGATTGGAGTCTCAAATTCACCCCTCCACTTT. Its translation: CASSIGVSNSPLHF. Full variable domain (outside the CDR3, taken from reference TRBV7-2 and TRBJ1-6): GAGVSQSPSNKVTEKGKDVELRCDPISGHTALYWYRQSLGQGLEFLIYFQGNSAPDKSGLPSDRFSAERTGGSVSTLTIQRTQQEDSAVYLCASSIGVSNSPLHFGNGTRLTVT.

The chain has TRBV2 and TRBJ2-1, with D possibly being TRBD1 or TRBD2 (5 bases each). V gave up 8 bases and J gave up 14 bases, with 25 bases separating them. The CDR3 runs 14 residues. CDR1 SNHLY and CDR2 FYNNEI come from the germline V gene. CDR3 amino acids: CASFPGLPGTWKFF. CDR3 DNA sequence: TGTGCCAGCTTCCCTGGACTCCCCGGGACCTGGAAGTTCTTC.

In DNA, the CDR3 is TGTGCCAGCAGGGAGGGAGGACAGCGCAACACTGAAGCTTTCTTT. Amino acid sequence: CASREGGQRNTEAFF. The V and J genes are TRBV7-9 and TRBJ1-1, with D perhaps TRBD1 (6 bases). The CDR3 contains 15 residues. Trimming took 6 bases from V and 2 from J, leaving 16 bases between them. The germline gives CDR1 SEHNR, CDR2 FQNEAQ (reference sequence).

The V gene is TRBV27, the J gene TRBJ2-7; 10 bases line up with TRBD2. V was clipped by 6 bases and J by 0 bases; unmatched bases: 5. The CDR3 loop spans 15 amino acids. The germline V gene encodes CDR1 MNHEY and CDR2 SMNVEV (reference sequence). This chain's CDR3 is CASSPSGGGSYEQYF. The DNA for the CDR3 is TGTGCCAGCAGCCCGAGCGGGGGGGGCTCCTACGAGCAGTACTTC.

The J gene is TRBJ2-1, the V gene TRBV9, with 8 bases lining up with TRBD2. Germline V gene lookup returns CDR1 SGDLS and CDR2 YYNGEE. V lost 4 bases to trimming and J lost 2 bases; unmatched junction nucleotides: 5. The CDR3 consists of 15 residues. CDR3 protein: CASSKAGDAYNEQFF. The CDR3 region has the DNA TGTGCCAGCAGCAAAGCGGGAGACGCCTACAATGAGCAGTTCTTC.

The chain is built from TRBV19 and TRBJ2-4; perhaps TRBD2 as D (6 bases). Trimming left V 5 bases short and J 8 bases short, with 10 bases between. This CDR3 is built from 12 residues. Germline CDR1 reads LNHDA; CDR2 reads SQIVND (reference sequence). The CDR3 DNA is TGTGCCAGTAGTCCGGAGGGTTACATTCAGTACTTC. Protein: CASSPEGYIQYF.

J is TRBJ2-3 and V is TRBV28; D is perhaps TRBD1 (6 bases). Trimming stripped 2 bases from V and 10 bases from J, with 19 bases between. There are 15 residues in the CDR3. Germline-derived CDR1 and CDR2 are MDHEN and SYDVKM. In nucleotides, the CDR3 is TGTGCCAGCAGTTTAAGGGACATCAAACTTGGGTCGCAGTATTTT. Protein product: CASSLRDIKLGSQYF.

The chain is built from TRBV19 and TRBJ1-6; D is ambiguous. V shed 7 bases and J shed 7 bases, with 14 bases lying between them. Germline CDR1 LNHDA, CDR2 SQIVND (reference sequence). This CDR3 comprises 14 residues. The CDR3 loop reads CASKPLSPNSPLHF. The CDR3 DNA follows: TGTGCCAGTAAACCCCTCAGTCCAAATTCACCCCTCCACTTT.

This clone was counted a few times. The chain couples TRBV19 to TRBJ2-2, with D possibly being TRBD1 or TRBD2 (5 bases each). This CDR3 has 14 residues. In germline, CDR1 is LNHDA, CDR2 SQIVND (reference sequence). Between the trimmed V and J ends, which lost 2 bases and 6 bases, there was a span of 10 bases. The CDR3 sequence is CASSISGPAGELFF. As DNA, the CDR3 is TGTGCCAGTAGTATATCGGGGCCCGCCGGGGAGCTGTTTTTT.

The table lists this clone with a few counts. The CDR3 coding sequence is TGTGCCAGCAGTGAAATGGGACAGGGCCGGGGCTACACCTTC. Its translation: CASSEMGQGRGYTF. V is TRBV25-1 and J is TRBJ1-2; 9 bases match TRBD1. The germline CDR1 and CDR2 sequences are MGHDK and SYGVNS. The CDR3 runs to 14 residues. The J segment lost 8 bases and the V segment lost 2 bases, leaving 6 bases of the junction unmatched.

This clone has only one observation. The chain joins TRBV7-9 to TRBJ2-4, with TRBD2 as a possible D gene (5 bases). This CDR3 is 14 amino acids long. V lost 5 bases and J 3 bases, leaving 11 bases between the germline ends. Germline CDR1 reads SEHNR; CDR2 reads FQNEAQ (reference sequence). CDR3 protein: CASSDTSGKNIQYF. DNA of the CDR3: TGTGCCAGCAGCGACACTAGTGGCAAAAACATTCAGTACTTC.